This T cell receptor beta chain was recovered during a study of T cells in Graves' hyperthyroidism and ophthalmopathy. Uncontrolled infection, other autoimmune disease, pregnancy or lactation led to exclusion. Diagnosis rested on symptoms, serum thyroxine and TRAb, thyroid ultrasound, and orbital computed tomography. CDR1 and CDR2 from the germline V gene are ENHRY and SYGVKD. V lost 5 bases and J 5 bases, leaving 15 bases between the germline ends. The CDR3 is made up of 14 amino acids. TCR beta CDR3 regions were amplified from RNA. Initially, a first-round RT-PCR of the TCR CDR3 employed the HTBI primer set. TCRdb re-derived calls from the multiplex PCR reads in MiXCR, one entry per CDR3 protein. The sample holds around 620,000 distinct CDR3 sequences, around 45% seen once. Study-wide findings and caveats: A model of 13 V-J features distinguished ophthalmopathy from stable hyperthyroidism. Most thyroid-expanded clonotypes above 0.001 were also found in blood.

A note on this clonotype: Its antigen is as yet unknown. Since a much larger clone is just one base distant, this may be a read error.

This receptor was identified in an adult woman with Graves' disease, either hyperthyroidism or ophthalmopathy (not recorded which). The chain employs TRBV10-3 and TRBJ1-1; D is possibly TRBD1 (6 bases). Specimen: peripheral blood or thyroid tissue (not recorded which). CDR3 in amino acids: CAISSQGFTTEAFF. Written as DNA, the CDR3 is TGTGCCATCAGTTCGCAGGGGTTTACGACTGAAGCTTTCTTT.